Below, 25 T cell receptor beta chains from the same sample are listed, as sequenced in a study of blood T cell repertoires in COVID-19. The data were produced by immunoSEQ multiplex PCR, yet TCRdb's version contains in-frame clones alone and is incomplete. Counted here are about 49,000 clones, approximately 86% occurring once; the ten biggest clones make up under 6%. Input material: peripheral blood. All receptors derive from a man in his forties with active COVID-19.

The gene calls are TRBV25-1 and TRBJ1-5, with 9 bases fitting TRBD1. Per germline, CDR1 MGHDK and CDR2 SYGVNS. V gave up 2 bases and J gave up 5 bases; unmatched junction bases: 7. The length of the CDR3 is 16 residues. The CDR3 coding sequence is TGTGCCAGCAGTGAACGGACAGGGGATGGGGATCAGCCCCAGCATTTT. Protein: CASSERTGDGDQPQHF.

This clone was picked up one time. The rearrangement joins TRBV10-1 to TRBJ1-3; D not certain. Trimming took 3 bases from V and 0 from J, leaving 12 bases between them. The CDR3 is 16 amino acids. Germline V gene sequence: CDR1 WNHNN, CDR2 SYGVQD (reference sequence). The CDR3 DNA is TGCGCCAGCAGTGACAACTACTTGATCTCTGGAAACACCATATATTTT. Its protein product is CASSDNYLISGNTIYF.

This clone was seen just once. The CDR3 region has the DNA TGCAGTGCTAGTTGGGAGGGCCAAGAGACCCAGTACTTC. This gives the protein CSASWEGQETQYF. The V and J genes are TRBV20-1 and TRBJ2-5; 7 bases are shared with TRBD2. This CDR3 spans 13 amino acids. V was clipped by 3 bases and J by 1 base; unmatched bases: 2. Germline V gene data show CDR1 as DFQATT and CDR2 as SNEGSKA (reference sequence).

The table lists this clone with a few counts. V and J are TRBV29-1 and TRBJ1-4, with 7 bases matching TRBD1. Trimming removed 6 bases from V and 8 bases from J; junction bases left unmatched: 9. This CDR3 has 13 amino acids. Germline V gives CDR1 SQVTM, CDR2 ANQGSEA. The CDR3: CSVRQGREEKLFF. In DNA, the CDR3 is TGCAGCGTCCGACAGGGCCGGGAGGAAAAACTGTTTTTT.

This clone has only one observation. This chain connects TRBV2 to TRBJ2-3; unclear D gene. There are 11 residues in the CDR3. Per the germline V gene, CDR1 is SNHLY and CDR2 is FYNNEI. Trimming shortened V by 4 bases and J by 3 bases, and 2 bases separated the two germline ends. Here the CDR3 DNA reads TGTGCCAGCAGTGTAACAGATACGCAGTATTTT. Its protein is CASSVTDTQYF.

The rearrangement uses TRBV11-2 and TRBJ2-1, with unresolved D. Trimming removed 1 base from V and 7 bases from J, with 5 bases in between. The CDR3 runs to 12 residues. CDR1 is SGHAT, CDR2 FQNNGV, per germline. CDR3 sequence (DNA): TGTGCCAGCAGCTTAGCGCGAAATGAGCAGTTCTTC. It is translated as CASSLARNEQFF.

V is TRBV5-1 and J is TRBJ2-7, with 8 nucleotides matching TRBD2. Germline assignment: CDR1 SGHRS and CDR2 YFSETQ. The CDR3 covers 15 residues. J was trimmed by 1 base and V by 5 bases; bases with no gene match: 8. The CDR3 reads CASRSKGLGSYEQYF. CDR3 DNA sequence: TGCGCCAGCAGGTCTAAGGGACTAGGATCCTACGAGCAGTACTTC. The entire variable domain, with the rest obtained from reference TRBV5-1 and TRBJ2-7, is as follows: KAGVTQTPRYLIKTRGQQVTLSCSPISGHRSVSWYQQTPGQGLQFLFEYFSETQRNKGNFPGRFSGRQFSNSRSEMNVSTLELGDSALYLCASRSKGLGSYEQYFGPGTRLTVT.

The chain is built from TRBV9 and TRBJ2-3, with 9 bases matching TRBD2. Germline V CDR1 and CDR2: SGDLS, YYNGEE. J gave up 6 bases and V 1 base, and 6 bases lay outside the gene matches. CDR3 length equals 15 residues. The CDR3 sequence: CASSVTVAGEDTQYF. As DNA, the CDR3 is TGTGCCAGCAGCGTAACGGTAGCGGGAGAGGATACGCAGTATTTT.

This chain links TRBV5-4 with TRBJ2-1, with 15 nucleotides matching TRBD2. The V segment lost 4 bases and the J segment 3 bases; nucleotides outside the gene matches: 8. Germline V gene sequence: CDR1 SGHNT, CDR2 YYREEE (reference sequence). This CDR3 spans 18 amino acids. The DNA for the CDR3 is TGTGCCAGCAGCCCTGGACTAGCGGGAGGGCCAGGCTACAATGAGCAGTTCTTC. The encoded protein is CASSPGLAGGPGYNEQFF. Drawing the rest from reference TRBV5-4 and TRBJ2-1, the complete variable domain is ETGVTQSPTHLIKTRGQQVTLRCSSQSGHNTVSWYQQALGQGPQFIFQYYREEENGRGNFPPRFSGLQFPNYSSELNVNALELDDSALYLCASSPGLAGGPGYNEQFFGPGTRLTVL.

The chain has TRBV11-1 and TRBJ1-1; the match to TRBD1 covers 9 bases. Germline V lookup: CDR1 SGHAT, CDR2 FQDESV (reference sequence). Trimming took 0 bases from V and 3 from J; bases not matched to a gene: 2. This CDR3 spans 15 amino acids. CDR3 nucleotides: TGTGCCAGCAGCTTAGCCGGGACAGGGTACACTGAAGCTTTCTTT. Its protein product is CASSLAGTGYTEAFF.

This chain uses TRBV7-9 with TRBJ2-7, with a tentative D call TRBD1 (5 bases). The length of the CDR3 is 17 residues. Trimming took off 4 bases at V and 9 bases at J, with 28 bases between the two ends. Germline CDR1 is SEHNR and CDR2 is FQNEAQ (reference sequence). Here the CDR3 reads CASSSSWTPVDPAPQYF. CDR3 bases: TGTGCCAGCAGCTCGTCATGGACACCTGTGGACCCTGCCCCGCAGTACTTC.

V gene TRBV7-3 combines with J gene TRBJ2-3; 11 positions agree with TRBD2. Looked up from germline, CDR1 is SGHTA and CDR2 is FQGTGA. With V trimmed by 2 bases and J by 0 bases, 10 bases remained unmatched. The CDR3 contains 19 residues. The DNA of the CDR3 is TGTGCCAGCAGCTTACAGGGGGGACTAGCGGATTCTAGCACAGATACGCAGTATTTT. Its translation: CASSLQGGLADSSTDTQYF.

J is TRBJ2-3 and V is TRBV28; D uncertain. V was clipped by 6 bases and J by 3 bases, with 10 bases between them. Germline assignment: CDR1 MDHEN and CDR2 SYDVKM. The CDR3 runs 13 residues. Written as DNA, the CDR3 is TGTGCCAGCAGCCCCCCGGTTACAGATACGCAGTATTTT. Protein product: CASSPPVTDTQYF.

Here the CDR3 reads CASSVGERAGGPVGNEQFF. The CDR3 DNA follows: TGTGCCAGCAGCGTAGGGGAGAGGGCGGGAGGGCCAGTAGGGAATGAGCAGTTCTTC. The gene calls are TRBV9 and TRBJ2-1; 9 bases are shared with TRBD2. The CDR3 extends over 19 amino acids. Germline CDR1 reads SGDLS; CDR2 reads YYNGEE. V lost 0 bases, J lost 7 bases, and 17 bases stayed unmatched.

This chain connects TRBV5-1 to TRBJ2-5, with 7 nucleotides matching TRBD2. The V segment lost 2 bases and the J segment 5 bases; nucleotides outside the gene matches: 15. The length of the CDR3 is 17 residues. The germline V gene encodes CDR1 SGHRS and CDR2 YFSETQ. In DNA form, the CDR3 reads TGCGCCAGCAGCTTTAAAACCGGGACTAAGGGAGGGGAGACCCAGTACTTC. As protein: CASSFKTGTKGGETQYF.

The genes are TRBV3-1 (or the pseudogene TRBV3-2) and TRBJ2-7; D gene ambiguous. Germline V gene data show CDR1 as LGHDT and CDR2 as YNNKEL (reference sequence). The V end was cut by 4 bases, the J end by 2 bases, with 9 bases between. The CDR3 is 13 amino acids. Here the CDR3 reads CASSPPGAYEQYF. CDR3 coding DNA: TGTGCCAGCAGCCCCCCAGGCGCCTACGAGCAGTACTTC.

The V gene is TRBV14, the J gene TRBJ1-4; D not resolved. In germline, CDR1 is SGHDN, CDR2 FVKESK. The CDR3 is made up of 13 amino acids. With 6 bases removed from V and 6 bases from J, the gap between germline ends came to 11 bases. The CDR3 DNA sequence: TGTGCCAGCAGAGGCGACACGTATGAAAAACTGTTTTTT. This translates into CASRGDTYEKLFF.

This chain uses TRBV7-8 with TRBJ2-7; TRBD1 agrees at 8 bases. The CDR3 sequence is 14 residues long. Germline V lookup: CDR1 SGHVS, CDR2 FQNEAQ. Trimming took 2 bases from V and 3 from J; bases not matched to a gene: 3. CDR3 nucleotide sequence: TGTGCCAGCAGCTTACTTACAGGGGGCTACGAGCAGTACTTC. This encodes CASSLLTGGYEQYF.

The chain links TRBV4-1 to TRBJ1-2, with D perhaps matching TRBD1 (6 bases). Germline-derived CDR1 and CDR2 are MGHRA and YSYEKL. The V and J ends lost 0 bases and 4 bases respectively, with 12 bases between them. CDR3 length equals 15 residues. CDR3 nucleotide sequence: TGCGCCAGCAGCCAAGAATCCAACAGGGCCTATGGCTACACCTTC. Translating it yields CASSQESNRAYGYTF.

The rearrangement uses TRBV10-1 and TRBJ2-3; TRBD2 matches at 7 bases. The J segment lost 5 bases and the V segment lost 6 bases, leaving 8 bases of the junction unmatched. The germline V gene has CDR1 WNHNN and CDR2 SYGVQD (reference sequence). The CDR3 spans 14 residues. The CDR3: CASREGGLGDTQYF. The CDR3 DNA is TGCGCCAGCAGGGAGGGAGGGCTCGGAGATACGCAGTATTTT.

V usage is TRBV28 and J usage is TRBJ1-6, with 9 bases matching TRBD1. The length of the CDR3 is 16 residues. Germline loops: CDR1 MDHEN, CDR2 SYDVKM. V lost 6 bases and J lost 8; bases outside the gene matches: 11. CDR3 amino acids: CASSDPRDRVDSPLHF. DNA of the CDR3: TGTGCCAGCAGCGACCCTCGGGACAGGGTCGATTCACCCCTCCACTTT.

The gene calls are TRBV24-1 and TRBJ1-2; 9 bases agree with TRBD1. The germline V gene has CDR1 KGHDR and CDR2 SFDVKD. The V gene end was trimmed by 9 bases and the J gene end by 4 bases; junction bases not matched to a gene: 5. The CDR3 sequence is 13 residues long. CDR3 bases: TGTGCCACCGCACAGGGGGCCCTCTATGGCTACACCTTC. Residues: CATAQGALYGYTF.

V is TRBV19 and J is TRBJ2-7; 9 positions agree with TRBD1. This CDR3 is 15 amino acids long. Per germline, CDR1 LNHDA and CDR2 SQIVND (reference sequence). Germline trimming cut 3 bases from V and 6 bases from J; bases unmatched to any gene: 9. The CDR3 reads CASSIRTGGLSEQYF. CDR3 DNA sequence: TGTGCCAGTAGTATCCGTACAGGGGGCCTCAGCGAGCAGTACTTC.

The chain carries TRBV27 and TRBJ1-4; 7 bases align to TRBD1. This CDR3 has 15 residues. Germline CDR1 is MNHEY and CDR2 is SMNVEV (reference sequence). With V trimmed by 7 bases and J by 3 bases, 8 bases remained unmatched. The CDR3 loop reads CASKNRGSANEKLFF. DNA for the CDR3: TGTGCCAGCAAAAACAGGGGTTCTGCTAATGAAAAACTGTTTTTT.

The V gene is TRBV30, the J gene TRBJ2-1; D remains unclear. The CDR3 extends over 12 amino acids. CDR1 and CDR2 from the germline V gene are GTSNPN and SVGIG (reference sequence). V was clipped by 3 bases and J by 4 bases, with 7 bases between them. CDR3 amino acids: CAWSDTYNEQFF. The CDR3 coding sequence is TGTGCCTGGAGCGACACTTACAATGAGCAGTTCTTC.